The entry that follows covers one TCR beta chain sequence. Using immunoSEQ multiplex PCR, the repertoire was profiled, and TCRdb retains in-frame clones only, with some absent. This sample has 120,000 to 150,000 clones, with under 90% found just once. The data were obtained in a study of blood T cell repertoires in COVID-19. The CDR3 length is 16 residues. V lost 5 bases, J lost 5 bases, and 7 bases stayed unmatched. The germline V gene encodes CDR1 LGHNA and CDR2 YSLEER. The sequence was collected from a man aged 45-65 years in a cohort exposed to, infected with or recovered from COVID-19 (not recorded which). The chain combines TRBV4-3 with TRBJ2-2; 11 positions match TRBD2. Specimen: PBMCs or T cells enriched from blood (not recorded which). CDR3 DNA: TGCGCCAGCAGCGTCGATAGCGGGGGGGCAACCGGGGAGCTGTTTTTT. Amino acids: CASSVDSGGATGELFF.